A single sample is the source of the 12 T cell receptor beta chains below, sequenced in a study of T-cell memory formation after mild COVID-19. A single record per CDR3 protein comes from TCRdb applying MiXCR to the 5' RACE reads. The table has roughly 560,000 distinct CDR3 sequences, 20% seen once; the top ten hold about 12%. Sequencing input: PBMCs or a T cell subset sorted from them (not recorded which). The receptor source for this set is an adult woman who had mild COVID-19 (a few samples of this study predate the infection). Cell type and time point are not known.

This clonotype was picked up a small number of times. The chain combines TRBV7-2 with TRBJ2-7, with unresolved D. The V and J ends lost 3 bases and 4 bases respectively, with 10 bases between them. The CDR3 contains 13 residues. Looked up from germline, CDR1 is SGHTA and CDR2 is FQGNSA. The CDR3, as DNA: TGTGCCAGCAGCTTTGGGGTCCGGTACGAGCAGTACTTC. It codes for CASSFGVRYEQYF.

The chain links TRBV7-2 to TRBJ1-3, with 9 bases aligning to TRBD1. Germline CDR1 and CDR2: SGHTA and FQGNSA. CDR3 length: 15 residues. Trimming at V came to 1 base and at J to 7 bases, leaving 5 bases not matched to a gene. Here the CDR3 reads CASSLVGTGSNTIYF. In nucleotides, the CDR3 is TGTGCCAGCAGCTTAGTGGGGACAGGGTCGAACACCATATATTTT.

J is TRBJ1-1 and V is TRBV18; no firm D call. The length of the CDR3 is 14 residues. The germline gives CDR1 KGHSH, CDR2 LQKENI. The V and J ends lost 5 bases and 0 bases respectively, with 10 bases between them. The DNA for the CDR3 is TGTGCCAGCTCATCCAGTATTGTGAACACTGAAGCTTTCTTT. Protein sequence: CASSSSIVNTEAFF.

The table lists this clonotype with a few counts. The V and J genes are TRBV7-2 and TRBJ1-2; D gene ambiguous. Trimming removed 2 bases at V and 2 bases at J, with 12 bases between. From germline, CDR1 is SGHTA and CDR2 FQGNSA. The CDR3 loop spans 15 amino acids. The CDR3 nucleotides read TGTGCCAGCAGCTTACCTTTTCGGGGAAACTATGGCTACACCTTC. Protein product: CASSLPFRGNYGYTF. The whole variable domain, filled in from reference TRBV7-2 and TRBJ1-2, reads GAGVSQSPSNKVTEKGKDVELRCDPISGHTALYWYRQSLGQGLEFLIYFQGNSAPDKSGLPSDRFSAERTGGSVSTLTIQRTQQEDSAVYLCASSLPFRGNYGYTFGSGTRLTVV.

The chain combines TRBV7-8 with TRBJ2-1, with 16 bases fitting TRBD2. Losses at the gene ends were 4 bases for V and 7 bases for J; bases not matched to a gene: 4. Germline V gene sequence: CDR1 SGHVS, CDR2 FQNEAQ. CDR3 size: 16 residues. CDR3 residues: CASSSGTSGGVNEQFF. The CDR3 DNA reads TGTGCCAGCAGCTCGGGGACTAGCGGGGGGGTTAATGAGCAGTTCTTC.

This clonotype appeared a few times. This chain joins TRBV2 and TRBJ2-1; no clear D. V lost 0 bases and J 13 bases, leaving 10 bases between the germline ends. This CDR3 contains 12 residues. The V gene's germline CDR1 is SNHLY and CDR2 FYNNEI. The CDR3 DNA reads TGTGCCAGCAGTGAAGCGCTTCGTATCCAGTTCTTC. As protein: CASSEALRIQFF.

The chain couples TRBV9 to TRBJ2-7; D possibly corresponds to TRBD2 (5 bases). CDR1 SGDLS and CDR2 YYNGEE come from the germline V gene. Trimming cost V 0 bases and J 0 bases, with 7 bases left between them. The CDR3 contains 14 residues. In DNA, the CDR3 is TGTGCCAGCAGCGTAGTTGGGAGCTCCTACGAGCAGTACTTC. It specifies CASSVVGSSYEQYF.

The chain combines TRBV29-1 with TRBJ2-5; 13 nucleotides line up with TRBD2. CDR3 length: 14 residues. V was pared by 6 bases and J by 5 bases, with 6 bases of the junction left unmatched. Germline V gene lookup returns CDR1 SQVTM and CDR2 ANQGSEA. The CDR3 nucleotides are TGCAGCGTCCTACTAGCGGGAGGGAGGGAGACCCAGTACTTC. Protein product: CSVLLAGGRETQYF.

This clonotype appeared a single time. The chain has TRBV27 and TRBJ1-3; D gene unclear. CDR3 length: 15 residues. The germline V gene has CDR1 MNHEY and CDR2 SMNVEV (reference sequence). V lost 3 bases, J lost 4 bases, and 13 bases lay in between. CDR3 amino acids: CASSFDGHSGNTIYF. CDR3 DNA: TGTGCCAGCAGTTTCGACGGTCACTCAGGAAACACCATATATTTT.

The V and J genes are TRBV11-2 and TRBJ2-1; D is perhaps TRBD2 (6 bases). V lost 5 bases and J lost 8, with 19 bases in between. The CDR3 covers 15 residues. Germline values: CDR1 SGHAT, CDR2 FQNNGV. CDR3 sequence: CASSPAPGAVYEQFF. The CDR3 DNA reads TGTGCCAGCAGCCCCGCTCCGGGAGCGGTCTATGAGCAGTTCTTC.

V gene TRBV20-1 combines with J gene TRBJ2-1; 8 nucleotides line up with TRBD1. Germline loops: CDR1 DFQATT, CDR2 SNEGSKA (reference sequence). The length of the CDR3 is 14 residues. With V trimmed by 0 bases and J by 8 bases, 6 bases remained unmatched. The CDR3 DNA sequence: TGCAGTGCTAGAGACGGACAGGGTAGCGATGAGCAGTTCTTC. The encoded protein is CSARDGQGSDEQFF.

The chain is built from TRBV11-2 and TRBJ2-2, with D possibly TRBD2 on 7 matching bases. CDR3 size: 15 residues. Trimming shortened V by 5 bases and J by 8 bases, and 18 bases separated the two germline ends. CDR1 is SGHAT, CDR2 FQNNGV, per germline. The CDR3 spells CASSPAGAYGGELFF. The CDR3 DNA follows: TGTGCCAGCAGCCCGGCGGGGGCCTACGGGGGGGAGCTGTTTTTT.